The entry below describes one T cell receptor (beta chain). This specimen belongs to a study of blood T cell repertoires in COVID-19. Overall study: The origin of the acute and convalescent COVID-19 samples was the United States, Italy and Spain.

Per the study methods: Estimates of nucleated cell counts were drawn from the amplification of reference gene primers. This table comes from immunoSEQ multiplex PCR, and its TCRdb copy is limited to in-frame clones, with some not included. Clone size and V and J calls were adopted from that table, with D and trimming inferred from the DNA. Seen here are some 150,000 clones, roughly 80% observed once, and the top ten hold roughly 2.2%. The receptor was derived from a man between 65 and 85 years old with acute or convalescent COVID-19. Sequenced material: peripheral blood.

The chain's CDR3 is CASSLRGLGRNQPQHF. The CDR3 DNA reads TGTGCCAGCAGCCTCAGGGGATTGGGTAGGAATCAGCCCCAGCATTTT. This chain uses TRBV21-1 with TRBJ1-5; the D call TRBD1 from the table was never checked on the DNA. TRBV21-1 is noted as a pseudogene. The CDR3 is 16 amino acids.